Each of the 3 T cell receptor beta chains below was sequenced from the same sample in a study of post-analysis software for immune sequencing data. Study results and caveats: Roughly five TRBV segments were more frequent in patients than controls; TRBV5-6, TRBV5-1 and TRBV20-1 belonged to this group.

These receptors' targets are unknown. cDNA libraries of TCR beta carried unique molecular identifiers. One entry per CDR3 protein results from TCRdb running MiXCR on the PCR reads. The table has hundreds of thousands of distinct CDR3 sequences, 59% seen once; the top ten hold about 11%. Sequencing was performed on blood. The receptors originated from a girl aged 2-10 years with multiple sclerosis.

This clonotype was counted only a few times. CDR3 loop: CASKPQSSYEQYF. The CDR3 DNA sequence: TGTGCCAGCAAACCACAGAGCTCCTACGAGCAGTACTTC. The J gene is TRBJ2-7, the V gene TRBV27; D unresolved. V was pared by 7 bases and J by 0 bases, with 10 bases between. CDR3 length: 13 residues. The V gene's germline CDR1 is MNHEY and CDR2 SMNVEV (reference sequence).

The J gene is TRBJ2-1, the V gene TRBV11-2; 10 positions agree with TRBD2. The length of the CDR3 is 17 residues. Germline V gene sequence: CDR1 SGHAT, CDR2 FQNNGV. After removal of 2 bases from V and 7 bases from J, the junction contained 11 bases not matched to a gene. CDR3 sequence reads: CASSLRLSGGARNEQFF. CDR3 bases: TGTGCCAGCAGCTTACGCCTCAGCGGGGGGGCTCGTAATGAGCAGTTCTTC.

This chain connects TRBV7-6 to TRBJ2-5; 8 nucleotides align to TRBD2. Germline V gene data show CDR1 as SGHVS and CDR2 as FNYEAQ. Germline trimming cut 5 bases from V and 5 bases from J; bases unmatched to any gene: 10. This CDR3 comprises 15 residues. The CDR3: CASSPCAGGWETQYF. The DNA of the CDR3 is TGTGCCAGCAGCCCTTGTGCGGGAGGCTGGGAGACCCAGTACTTC. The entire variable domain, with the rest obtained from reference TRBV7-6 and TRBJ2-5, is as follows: GAGVSQSPRYKVTKRGQDVALRCDPISGHVSLYWYRQALGQGPEFLTYFNYEAQQDKSGLPNDRFSAERPEGSISTLTIQRTEQRDSAMYRCASSPCAGGWETQYFGPGTRLLVL.